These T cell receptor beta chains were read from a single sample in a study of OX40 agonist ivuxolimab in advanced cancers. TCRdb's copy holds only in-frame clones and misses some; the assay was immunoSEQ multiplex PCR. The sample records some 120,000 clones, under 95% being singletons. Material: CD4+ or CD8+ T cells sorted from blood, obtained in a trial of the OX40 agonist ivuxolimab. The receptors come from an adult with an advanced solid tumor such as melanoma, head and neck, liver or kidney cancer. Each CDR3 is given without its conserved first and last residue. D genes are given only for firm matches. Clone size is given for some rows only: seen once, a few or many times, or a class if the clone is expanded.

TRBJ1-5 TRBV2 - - ASSEIGGAFSNQPQH
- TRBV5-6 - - ASSTWNGYEQY
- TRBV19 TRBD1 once ASSLSGGTYEQY
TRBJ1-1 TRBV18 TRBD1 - ASSPSTGETAF
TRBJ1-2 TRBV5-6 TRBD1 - ASIRQGGSGYT
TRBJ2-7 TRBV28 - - ASIQFRQASEQY
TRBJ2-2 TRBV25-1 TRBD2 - ASRSTGGELGELF
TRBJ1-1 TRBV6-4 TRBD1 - ASSPPGQVQSEAF
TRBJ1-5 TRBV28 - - ASSLGGPGQPQH
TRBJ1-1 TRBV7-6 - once ASSLMLPGHTEAF
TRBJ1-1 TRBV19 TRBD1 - ATKDRGFLLTTNEAF
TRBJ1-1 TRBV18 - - ASSTTVNTEAF
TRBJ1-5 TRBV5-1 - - ASSWGENSNQPQH
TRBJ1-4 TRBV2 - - ASRGRQGNEKLF
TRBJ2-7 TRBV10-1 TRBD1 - ASSEGTAYEQY
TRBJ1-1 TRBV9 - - ASSVGGGARNTEAF
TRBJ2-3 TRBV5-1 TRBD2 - ASSLASRGRATDTQY
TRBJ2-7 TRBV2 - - ASSGAEDYSYEQY
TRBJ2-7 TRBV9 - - ASSVGRGNEQY
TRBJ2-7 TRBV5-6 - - ASSLSGTLYEQY
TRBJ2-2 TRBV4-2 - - ASRSDRSNTGELF
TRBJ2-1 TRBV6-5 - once ASRGSSYNEQF
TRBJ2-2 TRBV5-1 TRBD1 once ASSQGQGYTGELF
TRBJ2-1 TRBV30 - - AWSPGQVYNEQF
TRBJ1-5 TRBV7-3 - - ASSLTPGNQPQH
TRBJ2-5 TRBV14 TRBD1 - ASSQRTGVGEETQY
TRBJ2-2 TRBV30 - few AWSVSGELF
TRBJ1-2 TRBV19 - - ASSIGEVDGYT
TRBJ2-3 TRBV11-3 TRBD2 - ASSPSPGLAGWTDTQY
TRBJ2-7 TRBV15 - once ATSRDSNYEQY
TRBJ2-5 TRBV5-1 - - ASSLGASETQY
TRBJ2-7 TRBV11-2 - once ASSLALSNEQY
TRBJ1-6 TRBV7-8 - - ASSLLTTNSPLH
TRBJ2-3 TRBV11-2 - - ASSRSGTHGDTQY
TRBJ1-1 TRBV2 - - ASLDRGYGEAF
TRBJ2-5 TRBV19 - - ASSYPGTQETQY
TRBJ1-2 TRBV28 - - ASSPAELGGGGYT
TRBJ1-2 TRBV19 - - ASTPTGANYGYT
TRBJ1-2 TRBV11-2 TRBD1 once ASSARTGQGFYGYT
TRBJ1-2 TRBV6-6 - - ASSYADREYGYT
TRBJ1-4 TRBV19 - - ASRNGEKLF
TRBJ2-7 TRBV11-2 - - ASSSEAGQSYEQY
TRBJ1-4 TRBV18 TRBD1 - ASSPGQGALSNEKLF
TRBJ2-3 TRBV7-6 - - ASSKRTEGSTDTQY
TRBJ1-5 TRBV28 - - ASSLLPQHTTVGNQPQH
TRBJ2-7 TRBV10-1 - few ASQLQGGDEQY
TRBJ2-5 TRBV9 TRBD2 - ASRESRDPSGAYQETQY
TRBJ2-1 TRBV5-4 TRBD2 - ASSLGTSGRLNEQF
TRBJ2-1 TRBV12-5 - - ASGLKAGSYNEQF
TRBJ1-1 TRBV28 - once ASSFGTMNTEAF
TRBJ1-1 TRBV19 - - ASSIGGRLNTEAF
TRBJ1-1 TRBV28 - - ASSFKAGAAFTEAF
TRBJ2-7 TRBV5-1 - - ASSLGRTYEQY
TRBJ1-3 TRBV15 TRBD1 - ATRDRGEASGNTIY
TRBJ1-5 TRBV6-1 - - ASSGSNQPQH
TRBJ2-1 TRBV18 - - ASSPLHPEQF
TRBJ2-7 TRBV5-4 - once ASSLDLGSGYEQY